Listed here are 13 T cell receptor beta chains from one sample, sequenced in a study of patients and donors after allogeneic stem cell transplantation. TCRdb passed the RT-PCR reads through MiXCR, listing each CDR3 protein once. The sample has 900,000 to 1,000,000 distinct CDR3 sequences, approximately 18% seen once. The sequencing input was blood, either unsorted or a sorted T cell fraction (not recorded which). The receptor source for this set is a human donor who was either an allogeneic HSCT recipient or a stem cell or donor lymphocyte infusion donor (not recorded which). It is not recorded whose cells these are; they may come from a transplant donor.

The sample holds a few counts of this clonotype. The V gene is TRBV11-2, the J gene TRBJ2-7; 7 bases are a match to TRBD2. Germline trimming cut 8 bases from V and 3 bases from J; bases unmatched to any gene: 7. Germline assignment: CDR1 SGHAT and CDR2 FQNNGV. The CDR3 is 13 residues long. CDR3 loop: CASVLAVGYEQYF. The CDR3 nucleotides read TGTGCCAGCGTTCTAGCGGTGGGCTACGAGCAGTACTTC.

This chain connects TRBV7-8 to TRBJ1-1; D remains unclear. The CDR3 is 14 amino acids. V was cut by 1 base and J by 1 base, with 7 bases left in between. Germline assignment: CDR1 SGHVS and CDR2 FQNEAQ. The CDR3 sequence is CASSLGSKNTEAFF. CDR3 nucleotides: TGTGCCAGCAGCTTAGGGAGCAAGAACACTGAAGCTTTCTTT.

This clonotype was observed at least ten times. The chain's CDR3 is CASSLAGNSPLHF. The CDR3, as DNA: TGTGCCAGCAGTTTAGCCGGCAATTCACCCCTCCACTTT. This sequence joins TRBV12-3 or TRBV12-4 and TRBJ1-6; the D is unclear. V lost 0 bases to trimming and J lost 7 bases, with 4 bases between them. The CDR3 sequence is 13 residues long.

CDR3 bases: TGTGCCAGCGGAGGGGGTTACGAGCAGTACTTC. It is translated as CASGGGYEQYF. V gene TRBV3-1 combines with J gene TRBJ2-7, with D possibly called TRBD1 or TRBD2 (6 bases each). Germline CDR1 reads LGHDT; CDR2 reads YNNKEL (reference sequence). Trimming pared 8 bases from V and 4 bases from J, leaving 9 bases between. The CDR3 consists of 11 residues.

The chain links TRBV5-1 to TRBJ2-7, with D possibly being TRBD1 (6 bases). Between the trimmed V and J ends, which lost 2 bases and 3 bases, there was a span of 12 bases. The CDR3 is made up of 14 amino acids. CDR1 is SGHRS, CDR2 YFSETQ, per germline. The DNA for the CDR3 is TGCGCCAGCAGCTTTGACAGGAGCTTCTACGAGCAGTACTTC. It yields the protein CASSFDRSFYEQYF.

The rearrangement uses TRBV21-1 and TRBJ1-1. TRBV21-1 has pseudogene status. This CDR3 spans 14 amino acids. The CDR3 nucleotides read TGTGCCAGCAGCAAAAGCCGTTCATACACTGAAGCTTTCTTT. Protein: CASSKSRSYTEAFF.

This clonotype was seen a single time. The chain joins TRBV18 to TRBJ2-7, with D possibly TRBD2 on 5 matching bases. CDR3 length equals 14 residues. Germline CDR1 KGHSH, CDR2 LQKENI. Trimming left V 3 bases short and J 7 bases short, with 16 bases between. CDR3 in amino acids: CASSPVLTGGEQYF. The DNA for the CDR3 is TGTGCCAGCTCACCTGTTTTGACTGGCGGGGAGCAGTACTTC.

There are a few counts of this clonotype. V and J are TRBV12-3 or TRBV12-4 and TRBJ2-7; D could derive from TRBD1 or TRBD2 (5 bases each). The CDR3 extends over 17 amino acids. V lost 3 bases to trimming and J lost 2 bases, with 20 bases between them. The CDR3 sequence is CASSFSGTDSSPYEQYF. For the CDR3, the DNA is TGTGCCAGCAGTTTCTCCGGGACCGACTCTAGCCCCTACGAGCAGTACTTC.

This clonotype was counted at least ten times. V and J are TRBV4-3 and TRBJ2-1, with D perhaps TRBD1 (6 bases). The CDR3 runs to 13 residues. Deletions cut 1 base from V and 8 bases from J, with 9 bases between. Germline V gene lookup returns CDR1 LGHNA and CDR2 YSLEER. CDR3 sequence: CASSQVKGDEQFF. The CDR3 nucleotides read TGCGCCAGCAGCCAAGTTAAGGGGGATGAGCAGTTCTTC.

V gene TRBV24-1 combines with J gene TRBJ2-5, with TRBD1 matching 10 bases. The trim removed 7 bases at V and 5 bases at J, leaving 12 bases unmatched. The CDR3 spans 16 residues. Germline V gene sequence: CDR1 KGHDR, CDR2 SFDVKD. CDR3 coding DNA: TGTGCCACCAGCCGGCCGGGACAGGGGATTGGGGAGACCCAGTACTTC. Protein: CATSRPGQGIGETQYF.

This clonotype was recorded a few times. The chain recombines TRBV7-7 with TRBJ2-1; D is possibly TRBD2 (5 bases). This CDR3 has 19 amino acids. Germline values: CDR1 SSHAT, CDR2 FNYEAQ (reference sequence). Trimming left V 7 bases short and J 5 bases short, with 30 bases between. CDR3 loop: CASNKIDLGGSRGHNEQFF. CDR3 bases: TGTGCCAGCAACAAAATAGACCTCGGAGGTAGCCGAGGACACAATGAGCAGTTCTTC.

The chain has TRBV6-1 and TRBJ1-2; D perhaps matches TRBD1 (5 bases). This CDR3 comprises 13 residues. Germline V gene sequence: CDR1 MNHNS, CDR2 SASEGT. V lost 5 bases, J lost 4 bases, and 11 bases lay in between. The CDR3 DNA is TGTGCCAGCAGTCGACAGACACTCTATGGCTACACCTTC. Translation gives CASSRQTLYGYTF.

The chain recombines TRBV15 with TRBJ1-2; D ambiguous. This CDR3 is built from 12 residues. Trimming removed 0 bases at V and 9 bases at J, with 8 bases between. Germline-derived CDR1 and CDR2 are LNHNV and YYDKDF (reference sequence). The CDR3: CATSRDRISYTF. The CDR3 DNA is TGTGCCACCAGCAGAGATAGGATTAGCTACACCTTC.